This T cell receptor beta chain emerged from a study of blood T cell repertoires in COVID-19. Study at large: From the United States, Italy and Spain came samples of acute and convalescent COVID-19. In each case, the material was cDNA or gDNA derived from T cells, B-cell-depleted T cells, or PBMCs.

Per the original methods: Amplification from reference gene primers served as the basis for estimated nucleated cell counts. Profiling relied on immunoSEQ multiplex PCR, and the TCRdb table lists in-frame clones only, not all of them. For V, J and clone size, that table is used; D and trimming come from the DNA. The sample shows 100,000 to 150,000 clones, about 87% of them seen only once. Ten or more counts support this clone. Sample: peripheral blood. The clonotype comes from a man aged 45 to 65 with active COVID-19.

The CDR3 region is CASSLGPPGDYEQFF. Here the CDR3 DNA reads TGTGCCAGCAGCTTGGGTCCGCCGGGGGATTATGAGCAGTTCTTC. The V gene is TRBV5-4, the J gene TRBJ2-1, with D maybe TRBD2 (6 bases). The CDR3 extends over 15 amino acids. V was trimmed by 0 bases and J by 8 bases, leaving 15 bases between them. Per germline, CDR1 SGHNT and CDR2 YYREEE (reference sequence). Full variable domain (rest looked up from reference TRBV5-4 and TRBJ2-1): ETGVTQSPTHLIKTRGQQVTLRCSSQSGHNTVSWYQQALGQGPQFIFQYYREEENGRGNFPPRFSGLQFPNYSSELNVNALELDDSALYLCASSLGPPGDYEQFFGPGTRLTVL.